A selection of T cell receptor beta chains follows, all from one sample in a study of blood T cell repertoires in COVID-19. This table comes from immunoSEQ multiplex PCR, and its TCRdb copy is limited to in-frame clones, with some not included. Among approximately 49,000 clones listed, around four fifths were seen once. Sequenced sample: peripheral blood. All receptors derive from a woman aged 60-70 years with acute or convalescent COVID-19. Both conserved end residues are part of each CDR3. The D gene is left open where the match is weak. Clone size is not always given. Where it is, it says once, few, many or a class for expanded clones.

j_call d_call clone_size v_call cdr3_nt cdr3_aa
TRBJ2-3 TRBD1 NA TRBV5-4 TGTGCCAGCAGCTTGGGAACAGGGGGAAGAGCAGATACGCAGTATTTT CASSLGTGGRADTQYF
TRBJ1-1 NA NA TRBV10-1 TGCGCCAGCTCCAGGGTCTTAGGGACTGAAGCTTTCTTT CASSRVLGTEAFF
TRBJ2-7 TRBD1 NA TRBV6-1 TGTGCCAGCAGTGCGCGACTAGGGACAGGGGGTTCCTACGAGCAGTACTTC CASSARLGTGGSYEQYF
TRBJ1-1 NA NA TRBV19 TGTGCCACCGACCCCGGTTCGGGCACTGAAGCTTTCTTT CATDPGSGTEAFF
TRBJ2-2 NA NA TRBV2 TGTGCCAGCACTCGGGGGGCAAACACCGGGGAGCTGTTTTTT CASTRGANTGELFF
TRBJ1-2 NA NA TRBV28 TGTGCCAGCAACCCCAGTCCTGTCTATGGCTACACCTTC CASNPSPVYGYTF
TRBJ2-1 TRBD1 NA TRBV7-3 TGTGCCAGCAGCCCCGGGACAGGGGGGAATGAGCAGTTCTTC CASSPGTGGNEQFF
TRBJ1-1 NA few TRBV7-3 TGTGCCAGCCGCCCGTTCGAGGTGGGGGGAATGAACACTGAAGCTTTCTTT CASRPFEVGGMNTEAFF
TRBJ2-1 TRBD2 NA TRBV6-6 TGTGCCAGCAGTTACCTTGGTAGCGGGGGAAATGAGCAGTTCTTC CASSYLGSGGNEQFF
TRBJ1-1 TRBD1 NA TRBV11-2 TGTGCCAGCAGCCCCCCCGGGACAGGTACATCTGAAGCTTTCTTT CASSPPGTGTSEAFF
TRBJ1-4 TRBD1 few TRBV12-3/TRBV12-4 TGTGCCAGCAGAAGACAGGGAAATGAAAAACTGTTTTTT CASRRQGNEKLFF
TRBJ1-5 NA NA TRBV5-8 TGTGCCAGCAGCTTGACTCTCGGACAGAGTCAGCCCCAGCATTTT CASSLTLGQSQPQHF
TRBJ2-7 TRBD2 NA TRBV19 TGTGCCAGTAGTAATAGCGGGAGACTCTACGAGCAGTACTTC CASSNSGRLYEQYF
TRBJ1-3 TRBD1 few TRBV28 TGTGCCAGTACAGGGGGTTTCTCTGGAAACACCATATATTTT CASTGGFSGNTIYF
TRBJ2-5 TRBD2 NA TRBV20-1 TGCAGTGCTAGTAGGGTGGGGACTAGCGGGAGGAAGGAGACCCAGTACTTC CSASRVGTSGRKETQYF
TRBJ1-4 NA once TRBV4-1 TGCGCCAGCAGCCAGGCTACAGGGAGTACTAATGAAAAACTGTTTTTT CASSQATGSTNEKLFF
TRBJ1-3 NA NA TRBV7-8 TGTGCCAGCAGCTTAGGCGGGGGTCCGGACGGAAACACCATATATTTT CASSLGGGPDGNTIYF
TRBJ2-1 TRBD2 NA TRBV5-1 TGCGCCAGCAGCTTGTTTGCGGCGGGGGGGGCCAATGAGCAGTTCTTC CASSLFAAGGANEQFF
TRBJ2-1 NA NA TRBV7-3 TGTGCCAGCAGCTTATCCAGAACCAATGAGCAGTTCTTC CASSLSRTNEQFF
TRBJ2-7 NA NA TRBV4-1 TGCGCCAGCAGCCAAGTCCAAACAAGAAGAGGCTCCTACGAGCAGTACTTC CASSQVQTRRGSYEQYF
TRBJ1-1 TRBD1 NA TRBV11-1 TGTGCCAGCAGCTTAACTCGTTGGACAGGGGGCACTGAAGCTTTCTTT CASSLTRWTGGTEAFF
TRBJ2-1 TRBD2 NA TRBV5-4 TGTGCCAGCAGCTCACCTCTAGCGGGAGTTAATGAGCAGTTCTTC CASSSPLAGVNEQFF
TRBJ1-2 TRBD1 NA TRBV2 TGTGCCAGCATTGCCGGGGACAGGGAGGTTCGTGGCTACACCTTC CASIAGDREVRGYTF
TRBJ1-4 TRBD1 NA TRBV25-1 TGTGCCAGCAGTGTGGCAGGGGGCCTCGAAAAACTGTTTTTT CASSVAGGLEKLFF
TRBJ2-1 TRBD2 NA TRBV19 TGTGCCAGTAGAAATAGCGGGAGTGGAAATGAGCAGTTCTTC CASRNSGSGNEQFF
TRBJ2-7 NA NA TRBV5-6 TGTGCCAGCAGCTTGGGACAGGCAAGCTCCTACGAGCAGTACTTC CASSLGQASSYEQYF
TRBJ2-3 TRBD2 NA TRBV6-6 TGTGCCAGCAGCCGAGCGACTAGCGGGGGCGTCACAGATACGCAGTATTTT CASSRATSGGVTDTQYF
TRBJ2-2 NA NA TRBV6-5 TGTGCCAGCAGTTACTCCAGGAACACCGGGGAGCTGTTTTTT CASSYSRNTGELFF
TRBJ2-1 NA NA TRBV6-2/TRBV6-3 TGTGCCAGCAGTTACCCCGCGGGCCGAGAGAATGAGCAGTTCTTC CASSYPAGRENEQFF
TRBJ2-7 NA NA TRBV25-1 TGTGCCAGCAGTGACCCGACTCTCTACGAGCAGTACTTC CASSDPTLYEQYF
TRBJ2-3 NA NA TRBV5-1 TGCGCCAGCAAAGCCGAAGCCCGAAGTTTGGATACGCAGTATTTT CASKAEARSLDTQYF
TRBJ2-3 TRBD2 NA TRBV2 TGTGCCAGCAGTGGACGGGGACTAGCGGTTTCAGATACGCAGTATTTT CASSGRGLAVSDTQYF
TRBJ2-1 NA NA TRBV18 TGTGCCAGCTCACCGAGTGCACTAGGGTACAATGAGCAGTTCTTC CASSPSALGYNEQFF
TRBJ2-1 TRBD1 NA TRBV27 TGTGCCAGCAGGGGACAGGGATTCAGCTCCTACAATGAGCAGTTCTTC CASRGQGFSSYNEQFF
TRBJ1-6 NA NA TRBV14 TGTGCCAGCAGCCTCCCGGATTCACCCCTCCACTTT CASSLPDSPLHF
TRBJ1-6 NA once TRBV7-9 TGTGCCAGCAGCGGAGGGTCCCTCTCCGATAATTCACCCCTCCACTTT CASSGGSLSDNSPLHF
TRBJ1-1 NA NA TRBV12-3/TRBV12-4 TGTGTCGTGGGAGGAGCCCTTAACACTGAAGCTTTCTTT CVVGGALNTEAFF
TRBJ2-5 TRBD2 NA TRBV6-5 TGTGCCAGCAGTTATCGGGAGACTAGCGGGGGAGAGACCCAGTACTTC CASSYRETSGGETQYF
TRBJ1-2 NA NA TRBV6-6 TGTGCCAGCATCCCCGGAGGGGCTAACTATGGCTACACCTTC CASIPGGANYGYTF
TRBJ1-3 NA NA TRBV15 TGTGCCACCAGCAGAGGCAGGGGTTACTCTGGAAACACCATATATTTT CATSRGRGYSGNTIYF
TRBJ2-7 TRBD2 NA TRBV6-1 TGTGCCAGCAGTGAGGGAGGGGTCTCGTCTACGTGGCAGTACTTC CASSEGGVSSTWQYF
TRBJ2-2 TRBD1 NA TRBV19 TGTGCCAGTAGTAGAGGTCAGGGGGCGACCGGGGAGCTGTTTTTT CASSRGQGATGELFF